Sequencing of this T cell receptor (beta chain) was carried out in a study of T cells in Graves' hyperthyroidism and ophthalmopathy. The CDR3 spans 14 residues. Germline CDR1 reads SQVTM; CDR2 reads ANQGSEA. V shed 4 bases and J 3 bases; nucleotides not matched to a gene: 5. The investigators amplified TCR beta CDR3 regions from RNA transcripts. When the TCR CDR3 underwent first-round RT-PCR, the HTBI primer set was used. MiXCR, run by TCRdb on the multiplex PCR reads, gives a single entry per CDR3 protein. This table holds roughly 290,000 distinct CDR3 sequences, approximately 14% found once. This clonotype was recorded many times.

The sample taken for sequencing was blood. The TCR was taken from a woman between 40 and 55 years old with Graves' hyperthyroidism. The rearrangement uses TRBV29-1 and TRBJ2-1; TRBD2 matches at 8 bases. In DNA form, the CDR3 reads TGCAGCGTTGGGGCTAGCGGGTTCTACAATGAGCAGTTCTTC. Its protein product is CSVGASGFYNEQFF.